Following are 23 T cell receptor beta chains from one sample sequenced in a study of cytomegalovirus exposure and HLA in healthy donors (dated by TCRdb to 2016 to 2017). The library was prepared using the immunoSEQ multiplex PCR assay. For the multiplex PCR, a mixture combining 60 forward primers for TCR Vbeta segments and 13 reverse primers for TCR Jbeta segments was used. As stored in TCRdb, this immuneACCESS dataset retains in-frame rearrangements with V and J assigned. A fraction of the clones does not appear; measured against another copy, unresolved V genes explain less than half of the discrepancy, and the remainder lacks a known reason. The sample table contains 150,000 to 200,000 clones; only one count was recorded for 75% of them. In total, the top ten clones hold around 4.6% of the sample. Sequences were obtained from PBMCs. Receptors originate from a male donor in good health and CMV-seronegative.

The V call is TRBV5-4, the J call TRBJ2-7; 9 bases are a match to TRBD1. With 0 bases clipped from V and 4 bases from J, the junction kept 5 bases outside the gene matches. This CDR3 region has 15 residues. Germline V gives CDR1 SGHNT, CDR2 YYREEE (reference sequence). CDR3 protein: CASSLGGGQGYEQYF. CDR3 coding DNA: TGTGCCAGCAGCTTGGGCGGGGGACAGGGTTACGAGCAGTACTTC. The entire variable domain, with the rest obtained from reference TRBV5-4 and TRBJ2-7, is as follows: ETGVTQSPTHLIKTRGQQVTLRCSSQSGHNTVSWYQQALGQGPQFIFQYYREEENGRGNFPPRFSGLQFPNYSSELNVNALELDDSALYLCASSLGGGQGYEQYFGPGTRLTVT.

The V and J genes are TRBV7-6 and TRBJ2-7; 12 bases match TRBD2. This CDR3 is 17 amino acids long. The V and J ends lost 3 bases and 2 bases, in that order; junction bases with no gene match: 8. Germline CDR1 is SGHVS and CDR2 is FNYEAQ. CDR3 loop: CASSFLAGGSPTYEQYF. The CDR3 nucleotides are TGTGCCAGCAGCTTCCTAGCGGGAGGGTCCCCAACCTACGAGCAGTACTTC.

The rearrangement links TRBV28 to TRBJ1-5; TRBD1 matches 7 bases. Per the germline V gene, CDR1 is MDHEN and CDR2 is SYDVKM. The CDR3 contains 13 residues. Trimming at V came to 6 bases and at J to 7 bases, leaving 6 bases not matched to a gene. CDR3 residues: CASREQGKQPQHF. CDR3 coding DNA: TGTGCCAGCAGGGAACAGGGGAAGCAGCCCCAGCATTTT.

The CDR3 region is CASSAGQGYGWVGELFF. The CDR3 DNA sequence: TGTGCCAGCAGCGCCGGACAGGGCTATGGTTGGGTCGGGGAGCTGTTTTTT. The chain has TRBV5-6 and TRBJ2-2, with 8 bases that match TRBD1. CDR3 size: 17 residues. Trimming at V came to 4 bases and at J to 7 bases, leaving 15 bases not matched to a gene. Germline V gene lookup returns CDR1 SGHDT and CDR2 YYEEEE.

The chain carries TRBV7-3 and TRBJ2-1; 8 bases are a match to TRBD2. Germline assignment: CDR1 SGHTA and CDR2 FQGTGA. V lost 5 bases and J lost 7; bases outside the gene matches: 10. This CDR3 is built from 15 residues. The CDR3 region is CASSHRRGALNEQFF. In DNA, the CDR3 is TGTGCCAGCAGCCACCGGCGGGGGGCCCTTAATGAGCAGTTCTTC.

This clone was found once. The chain uses TRBV19 and TRBJ2-3; no reliable D call. The CDR3 has 16 amino acids. Germline-derived CDR1 and CDR2 are LNHDA and SQIVND (reference sequence). V lost 6 bases and J lost 0, with 16 bases in between. The CDR3: CASSFSGFLSTDTQYF. As DNA, the CDR3 is TGTGCCAGTAGCTTCTCAGGCTTCCTCAGCACAGATACGCAGTATTTT.

The rearrangement joins TRBV6-1 to TRBJ2-6, with a tentative D call TRBD2 (5 bases). The V gene lost 4 bases and the J gene lost 0 bases, with 19 bases spanning the gap. Germline CDR1 and CDR2: MNHNS and SASEGT. The CDR3 totals 19 residues. CDR3 sequence (DNA): TGTGCCAGCAGTGGAGGCGGGCAGTTTAGACTCTCTGGGGCCAACGTCCTGACTTTC. Its protein product is CASSGGGQFRLSGANVLTF.

The chain joins TRBV28 to TRBJ2-1; D is perhaps TRBD2 (6 bases). In germline, CDR1 is MDHEN, CDR2 SYDVKM. The CDR3 extends over 15 amino acids. Trimming took 6 bases from V and 3 from J, leaving 15 bases between them. In DNA, the CDR3 is TGTGCCAGCAGCCAATTAGCGGCTGGCTACAATGAGCAGTTCTTC. Translating gives CASSQLAAGYNEQFF.

The table lists this clone with a count of one. The gene calls are TRBV2 and TRBJ1-4; 8 bases fit TRBD1. Trimming cost V 0 bases and J 8 bases; bases outside gene matches: 5. Germline V lookup: CDR1 SNHLY, CDR2 FYNNEI. The CDR3 runs 15 residues. The CDR3 loop reads CASSEATGVREKLFF. CDR3 DNA: TGTGCCAGCAGTGAAGCGACAGGGGTTAGGGAAAAACTGTTTTTT.

The chain recombines TRBV11-1 with TRBJ1-5; the D gene is possibly TRBD1 (5 bases). The CDR3 consists of 13 residues. Germline lookup yields CDR1 SGHAT and CDR2 FQDESV (reference sequence). With 5 bases removed from V and 4 bases from J, the gap between germline ends came to 9 bases. CDR3 nucleotide sequence: TGTGCCAGCAGCCCCGGGGGAAATCAGCCCCAGCATTTT. Translation gives CASSPGGNQPQHF.

The gene calls are TRBV7-2 and TRBJ1-1; 7 bases align to TRBD1. There are 18 residues in the CDR3. The junction had 16 bases not matched to a gene; V was cut back by 5 bases and J by 1 base. Germline V lookup: CDR1 SGHTA, CDR2 FQGNSA. The CDR3 DNA reads as TGTGCCAGCAGCCACCAACCGACAGGGATCCGGGGGAACACTGAAGCTTTCTTT. Translating gives CASSHQPTGIRGNTEAFF.

V gene TRBV10-3 combines with J gene TRBJ2-1, with TRBD2 matching 9 bases. V was pared by 5 bases and J by 8 bases, with 7 bases of the junction left unmatched. Germline CDR1 ENHRY, CDR2 SYGVKD. The CDR3 is made up of 14 amino acids. The CDR3 protein is CAISLAGVLDEQFF. CDR3 coding DNA: TGTGCCATCAGTTTAGCGGGAGTTTTGGATGAGCAGTTCTTC.

The V and J genes are TRBV29-1 and TRBJ2-7, with TRBD1 matching 7 bases. CDR1 and CDR2 from the germline V gene are SQVTM and ANQGSEA. The CDR3 has 12 residues. Trimming took 6 bases from V and 3 from J; bases not matched to a gene: 5. CDR3 loop: CSVLWDSYEQYF. The CDR3 DNA reads as TGCAGCGTCCTCTGGGACAGCTACGAGCAGTACTTC.

This clone was counted a few times. V gene TRBV7-8 combines with J gene TRBJ1-1; D is unclear. The CDR3 extends over 14 amino acids. Germline lookup yields CDR1 SGHVS and CDR2 FQNEAQ. The germline V and J ends were trimmed by 5 bases and 4 bases, with 14 bases remaining between them. The CDR3 DNA sequence: TGTGCCAGCAGCCCTCGGGTAGGCGGCACTGAAGCTTTCTTT. This sequence encodes CASSPRVGGTEAFF.

The chain uses TRBV5-8 and TRBJ2-7, with TRBD1 matching over 12 bases. This CDR3 contains 16 residues. CDR1 and CDR2 (germline): SGHTS, YDEGEE. V gave up 3 bases and J gave up 7 bases; unmatched junction bases: 11. The DNA of the CDR3 is TGTGCCAGCAGCTCTCCTCCGGGACAGGGGGCGAGGGAGCAGTACTTC. As protein: CASSSPPGQGAREQYF.

This clone was recorded only once. V gene TRBV2 combines with J gene TRBJ1-1; tentative D call: TRBD1 (5 bases). The CDR3 sequence is 14 residues long. The germline CDR1 and CDR2 sequences are SNHLY and FYNNEI. The V gene lost 4 bases and the J gene lost 0 bases, with 9 bases spanning the gap. The CDR3 coding sequence is TGTGCCAGCAGTGGGATAGGGGTGAACACTGAAGCTTTCTTT. Its translation: CASSGIGVNTEAFF.

In DNA, the CDR3 is TGTGCCAGTAGGCTGGGGCCCTTCATGAACACTGAAGCTTTCTTT. Its protein product is CASRLGPFMNTEAFF. The chain employs TRBV19 and TRBJ1-1; D is possibly TRBD1 (5 bases). This CDR3 spans 15 amino acids. The germline gives CDR1 LNHDA, CDR2 SQIVND (reference sequence). The V end lost 6 bases, the J end lost 0 bases, and 14 bases lay between the germline ends.

This clone has a single count. The chain recombines TRBV6-1 with TRBJ2-7; no firm D call. CDR1 is MNHNS and CDR2 is SASEGT in the germline V gene. This CDR3 has 9 amino acids. Trimming removed 11 bases at V and 3 bases at J, with 5 bases between. Here the CDR3 reads CAPFYEQYF. CDR3 DNA: TGTGCCCCGTTCTACGAGCAGTACTTC.

This chain connects TRBV19 to TRBJ2-1; D might be TRBD2 (5 bases). CDR1 is LNHDA and CDR2 is SQIVND in the germline V gene (reference sequence). V was pared by 4 bases and J by 8 bases, with 15 bases between. This CDR3 region has 14 residues. The CDR3 sequence is CASSTGEFVYEQFF. The DNA of the CDR3 is TGTGCCAGTAGTACCGGGGAGTTTGTGTATGAGCAGTTCTTC.

The CDR3 nucleotides read TGTGCCAGCAGTCTCGAGCGAGGGTACACCGGGGAGCTGTTTTTT. It translates to CASSLERGYTGELFF. The chain employs TRBV6-7 and TRBJ2-2; a weak D match, TRBD2 (5 bases). TRBV6-7 is treated as an ORF (open reading frame) with a function not yet certain. Trimming cost V 5 bases and J 3 bases, with 13 bases left between them. The CDR3 is 15 amino acids.

The chain recombines TRBV6-5 with TRBJ2-4; D unresolved. The germline gives CDR1 MNHEY, CDR2 SVGAGI. CDR3 length: 16 residues. V gave up 0 bases and J gave up 2 bases, with 11 bases separating them. CDR3 protein: CASSYSPRPTKNIQYF. Written as DNA, the CDR3 is TGTGCCAGCAGTTACTCACCCAGGCCCACCAAAAACATTCAGTACTTC.

The J gene is TRBJ1-5, the V gene TRBV27; D is unresolved. Trimming stripped 8 bases from V and 2 bases from J, with 10 bases between. Germline values: CDR1 MNHEY, CDR2 SMNVEV (reference sequence). The CDR3 is made up of 13 amino acids. The CDR3 DNA reads TGTGCCAGCGCATACGAGCGCAATCAGCCCCAGCATTTT. Protein: CASAYERNQPQHF.

The V and J genes are TRBV7-8 and TRBJ2-3; 7 positions match TRBD1. Germline V gene lookup returns CDR1 SGHVS and CDR2 FQNEAQ. Unmatched junction bases numbered 6, after V lost 4 bases and J lost 2 bases. The CDR3 is 15 residues long. DNA for the CDR3: TGTGCCAGCAGCTCAAGACAGGGCGCCACAGATACGCAGTATTTT. This translates into CASSSRQGATDTQYF.